A selection of T cell receptor beta chains follows, all from one sample in a study of lymphopenia after photon versus proton radiotherapy. Clones were sequenced by immunoSEQ multiplex PCR, and TCRdb holds only the in-frame ones, with some missing. The sample lists 25,000 to 30,000 clones, around nine tenths occurring once. The sample was peripheral blood, taken from a patient treated with proton-based radiotherapy. These receptors came from a woman aged 60-70 years with cholangiocarcinoma. Some clones in this sample may be carry-over from other donors' samples. Both conserved end residues are part of each CDR3. Each record gives: D gene, V gene, J gene, clone size, CDR3 protein, CDR3 DNA. The D gene is left open where the match is weak. Expanded clones are given a class, and other clones once, few, many or no size at all.

>.|TRBV5-1|TRBJ1-4|.
CASSDDGNRANEKLFF
TGCGCCAGCAGCGATGACGGGAATAGGGCGAATGAAAAACTGTTTTTT
>.|TRBV6-5|TRBJ2-5|.
CASRDSKTQYF
TGTGCCAGCAGGGACTCGAAGACCCAGTACTTC
>TRBD1|TRBV5-1|TRBJ1-1|.
CASRKTGGVGTEAFF
TGCGCCAGCAGGAAGACAGGGGGCGTTGGCACTGAAGCTTTCTTT
>TRBD1|TRBV7-2|TRBJ1-5|.
CASSTRGGQGSAQHF
TGTGCCAGCAGCACGCGCGGGGGACAGGGGTCAGCCCAGCATTTT
>.|TRBV7-8|TRBJ1-1|.
CASSLRDRRESFF
TGTGCCAGCAGCTTACGCGACAGGAGGGAATCTTTCTTT
>.|TRBV5-1|TRBJ2-3|.
CASSLDASTDTQYF
TGCGCCAGCAGCTTGGATGCTAGCACAGATACGCAGTATTTT
>TRBD2|TRBV5-1|TRBJ2-4|.
CASSFLAGGPKNIQYF
TGCGCCAGCAGCTTTCTAGCGGGGGGTCCCAAAAACATTCAGTACTTC
>.|TRBV11-2|TRBJ1-2|few
CASSFGLGDYGYTF
TGTGCCAGCAGCTTCGGTTTAGGGGACTATGGCTACACCTTC
>.|TRBV10-1|TRBJ2-3|.
CASSQVIIADVPGPDTQYF
TGCGCCAGCAGTCAGGTCATAATAGCGGACGTCCCGGGTCCAGATACGCAGTATTTT
>TRBD1|TRBV15|TRBJ1-5|.
CATSRKGQHSNQPQHF
TGTGCCACCAGCAGAAAGGGACAGCATAGCAATCAGCCCCAGCATTTT
>.|TRBV14|TRBJ2-1|.
CASSQGRFSYNEQFF
TGTGCCAGCAGCCAGGGCAGATTTTCCTACAATGAGCAGTTCTTC
>.|TRBV19|TRBJ2-1|.
CASSIYPPHEQFF
TGTGCCAGTAGTATTTATCCACCCCATGAGCAGTTCTTC
>.|TRBV21-1|TRBJ2-1|.
CASSSYGGGACYNEQFF
TGTGCCAGCAGTTCGTACGGCGGGGGGGCGTGTTACAATGAGCAGTTCTTC
>.|TRBV5-1|TRBJ2-7|.
CASSAVDYEQYF
TGCGCCAGCAGCGCGGTAGACTACGAGCAGTACTTC